This entry is about one T cell receptor beta chain. Its antigen is unknown. Next came a second PCR, run for about 6 to 11 cycles, which used a sample-barcoded 5' primer along with a J-beta primer mix. Every molecule of cDNA carried a tag from a template-switch adaptor with 12 random nucleotides. Researchers report that each sample yielded at least 3 million CDR3-containing paired-end reads. Each CDR3 protein is one row after TCRdb ran MiXCR on the 5' RACE reads. Found here are 550,000 to 800,000 distinct CDR3 sequences, about 21% of them singletons; the top ten hold roughly 3.4%. The entry originates in a study of blood T cells in healthy people across ages. General observations from the study: Bulk PBMC profiling left naive and antigen-experienced comparisons inconclusive.

Germline CDR1 and CDR2: SQVTM and ANQGSEA. The CDR3 extends over 13 amino acids. V is TRBV29-1 and J is TRBJ2-1; 14 bases line up with TRBD2. The clonotype comes from a man aged 65 to 85 in good health. The sequencing input was blood. The CDR3 loop reads CTIGTSGSNEQFF. The CDR3, as DNA: TGCACCATCGGGACTAGCGGGAGCAATGAGCAGTTCTTC.